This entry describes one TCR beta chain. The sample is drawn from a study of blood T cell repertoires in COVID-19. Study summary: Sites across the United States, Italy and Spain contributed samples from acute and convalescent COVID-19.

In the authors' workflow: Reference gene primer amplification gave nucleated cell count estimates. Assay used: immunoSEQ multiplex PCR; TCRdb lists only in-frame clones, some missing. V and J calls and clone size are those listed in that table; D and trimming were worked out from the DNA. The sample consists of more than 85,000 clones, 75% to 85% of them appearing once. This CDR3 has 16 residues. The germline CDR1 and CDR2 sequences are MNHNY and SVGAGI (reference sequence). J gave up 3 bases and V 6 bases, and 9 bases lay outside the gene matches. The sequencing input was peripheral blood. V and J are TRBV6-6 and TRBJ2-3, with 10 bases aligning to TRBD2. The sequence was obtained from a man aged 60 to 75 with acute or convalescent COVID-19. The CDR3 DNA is TGTGCCAGCAGGCCCCCGGCGGGACTAGCGACAGATACGCAGTATTTT. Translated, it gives CASRPPAGLATDTQYF.